One T cell receptor beta chain is described in this entry. The data were obtained in a study of T cells expressing NK-cell markers. For each CDR3 protein, TCRdb gives one entry from its re-call of the 5' RACE reads, without DNA. The sample has under 600,000 distinct CDR3 sequences. The specimen sequenced was blood T cells: a sorted CD56 or NKG2C T cell subset, CD4+ or CD8+ T cells, or bulk PBMC T cells (not recorded which). This receptor was taken from a woman between 50 and 59 years old in good health.

The CDR3 reads CASRLTGLEQFF. The chain carries TRBV5-1 and TRBJ2-1; TCRdb lists TRBD2, though no DNA is available to test this call. Germline V gene data show CDR1 as SGHRS and CDR2 as YFSETQ. The CDR3 is made up of 12 amino acids.